This entry lists 4 T cell receptor beta chains sequenced from one sample in a study of memory CD4+ T cells and cytomegalovirus serostatus. Single viable CD3+CD4+CD8-CD45RO+ cells were sorted as the memory CD4+ T cells. Profiling relied on immunoSEQ multiplex PCR, and the TCRdb table lists in-frame clones only, not all of them. The sample contains some 41,000 clones, 70% to 80% of which appear only once. Sequencing used memory CD4+ T cells from blood. The receptors originated from an adult in good health and CMV-seronegative.

The chain recombines TRBV6-5 with TRBJ1-1, with D unclear. The germline CDR1 and CDR2 sequences are MNHEY and SVGAGI. This CDR3 is 12 amino acids long. Trimming left V 5 bases short and J 2 bases short, with 6 bases between. CDR3 in DNA: TGTGCCAGCAGTAGAGTAAACACTGAAGCTTTCTTT. This codes for CASSRVNTEAFF.

V usage is TRBV19 and J usage is TRBJ1-3; TRBD1 might be the D (5 bases). Germline CDR1 reads LNHDA; CDR2 reads SQIVND (reference sequence). The CDR3 spans 17 residues. With 7 bases removed from V and 0 bases from J, the gap between germline ends came to 19 bases. The DNA of the CDR3 is TGTGCCAGTACCCCATGGCAGGGCATCAACTCTGGAAACACCATATATTTT. This sequence encodes CASTPWQGINSGNTIYF.

This chain joins TRBV5-1 and TRBJ2-3, with D uncertain. Trimming took off 0 bases at V and 4 bases at J, with 15 bases between the two ends. Germline-derived CDR1 and CDR2 are SGHRS and YFSETQ. The CDR3 spans 16 residues. The CDR3 sequence is CASSLAFEEWADTQYF. The DNA for the CDR3 is TGCGCCAGCAGCTTGGCCTTCGAGGAGTGGGCAGATACGCAGTATTTT.

The count of this clone is one. At one of its ends the junction is not consistent with the germline gene, which may arise from a read error. V usage is TRBV7-3 and J usage is TRBJ1-2; D is ambiguous. This CDR3 has 20 amino acids. Germline CDR1 and CDR2: SGHTA and FQGTGA. The CDR3 protein is CASSLRFQTLFMRFDYGYTF. CDR3 nucleotide sequence: TGTGCCAGCAGTTTAAGATTCCAAACCCTCTTCATGAGGTTTGACTATGGCTACACCTTC.